A selection of T cell receptor beta chains follows, all from one sample in a study of long-term antiretroviral therapy in people with HIV. Clones were read by immunoSEQ multiplex PCR, and TCRdb kept only the in-frame ones, dropping some. The sample holds over 25,000 clones, approximately 88% seen once. The sample in question was unsorted PBMCs, obtained approximately 2.9 years after starting antiretroviral therapy. These receptors were collected from a man between 25 and 39 years old with HIV. The CDR3 runs from the conserved cysteine through the conserved F or W. D genes are given only for firm matches. Size is stated for part of the rows, as once, few or many counts, or as a class when the clone is expanded.

d_gene: -; j_gene: TRBJ1-6; v_gene: TRBV25-1; abundance: once; CDR3nt: TGTGCCAGCAGTGAAGCTCGTGGTGGATGGAATTCACCCCTCCACTTT; CDR3aa: CASSEARGGWNSPLHF
d_gene: -; j_gene: TRBJ2-2; v_gene: TRBV19; abundance: -; CDR3nt: TGTGCCAGTAGTGGGCGACCCGGGGAGCTGTTTTTT; CDR3aa: CASSGRPGELFF
d_gene: TRBD2; j_gene: TRBJ2-3; v_gene: TRBV19; abundance: -; CDR3nt: TGTGCCAGTAAGAAGGGTAGCGGGAGTGGGACAGATACGCAGTATTTT; CDR3aa: CASKKGSGSGTDTQYF
d_gene: TRBD1; j_gene: TRBJ1-1; v_gene: TRBV28; abundance: few; CDR3nt: TGTGCCAGCAGTTTCCCCGGGACAGACTCCTACGGCACTGAAGCTTTCTTT; CDR3aa: CASSFPGTDSYGTEAFF
d_gene: -; j_gene: TRBJ1-5; v_gene: TRBV6-5; abundance: -; CDR3nt: TGTGCCAGCAGTTACGCGGCGGGCAATCAGCCCCAGCATTTT; CDR3aa: CASSYAAGNQPQHF
d_gene: -; j_gene: TRBJ1-6; v_gene: TRBV15; abundance: once; CDR3nt: TGTGCCACCAGCATTTCCCCGGGAACATTCTATAATTCACCCCTCCACTTT; CDR3aa: CATSISPGTFYNSPLHF
d_gene: TRBD2; j_gene: TRBJ2-3; v_gene: TRBV7-2; abundance: -; CDR3nt: TGTGCCAGCAGCTCGCGGGGGAAAAGCGGGGGACCGGGGACGCAGTATTTT; CDR3aa: CASSSRGKSGGPGTQYF
d_gene: -; j_gene: TRBJ1-2; v_gene: TRBV29-1; abundance: once; CDR3nt: TGCAGCGTCCGGGCCGATGGTGGCTACACCTTC; CDR3aa: CSVRADGGYTF
d_gene: -; j_gene: TRBJ2-3; v_gene: TRBV12-5; abundance: -; CDR3nt: TGTGCTAGTGGTTTTGGACCAGGGAGTTCCGCAGATACGCAGTATTTT; CDR3aa: CASGFGPGSSADTQYF
d_gene: -; j_gene: TRBJ2-1; v_gene: TRBV2; abundance: -; CDR3nt: TGTGCCAGCAGTGAAGTCGACAGGAGGGAGTTCTTC; CDR3aa: CASSEVDRREFF
d_gene: -; j_gene: TRBJ2-1; v_gene: TRBV5-1; abundance: -; CDR3nt: TGCGCCAGCAGCCCCGGGACGGATAATGAGCAGTTCTTC; CDR3aa: CASSPGTDNEQFF
d_gene: -; j_gene: TRBJ1-5; v_gene: TRBV27; abundance: -; CDR3nt: TGTGCCAGCAGTTTAAGGTTGGGACAGCCCCAGCATTTT; CDR3aa: CASSLRLGQPQHF
d_gene: TRBD1; j_gene: TRBJ2-3; v_gene: TRBV18; abundance: once; CDR3nt: TGTGCCAGCTCACCGACAGGGTCCCCGCGGGATTTT; CDR3aa: CASSPTGSPRDF
d_gene: -; j_gene: TRBJ1-5; v_gene: TRBV6-1; abundance: -; CDR3nt: TGTGCCAGCAGTGAAAGGGGAAGTCGCAATCAGCCCCAGCATTTT; CDR3aa: CASSERGSRNQPQHF
d_gene: TRBD1; j_gene: TRBJ1-2; v_gene: TRBV7-8; abundance: -; CDR3nt: TGTGCCAGCAGCTTAGGGGCCCAGGGGGGGTATGGCTACACCTTC; CDR3aa: CASSLGAQGGYGYTF
d_gene: -; j_gene: TRBJ1-2; v_gene: TRBV5-1; abundance: -; CDR3nt: TGCGCCAGCAGCTTGGCGACTGGACACTCCTATGGCTACACCTTC; CDR3aa: CASSLATGHSYGYTF
d_gene: TRBD1; j_gene: TRBJ1-5; v_gene: TRBV6-6; abundance: -; CDR3nt: TGTGCCACCCACCCCGAGGGGGCTAGCAATCAGCCCCAGCATTTT; CDR3aa: CATHPEGASNQPQHF
d_gene: -; j_gene: TRBJ1-5; v_gene: TRBV19; abundance: few; CDR3nt: TGTGCCAGTATGGGCAGCCAGACACCCCAGCATTTT; CDR3aa: CASMGSQTPQHF
d_gene: -; j_gene: TRBJ1-5; v_gene: TRBV27; abundance: -; CDR3nt: TGTGCCAGCAGTTTAAAAGGGACAAATCAGCCCCAGCATTTT; CDR3aa: CASSLKGTNQPQHF
d_gene: -; j_gene: TRBJ1-1; v_gene: TRBV10-3; abundance: -; CDR3nt: TGTGCCATCAGACTATTAAGTACAACTGGAGAAGCTTTCTTT; CDR3aa: CAIRLLSTTGEAFF
d_gene: -; j_gene: TRBJ2-3; v_gene: TRBV6-6; abundance: -; CDR3nt: TGTGCCAGCAGTTACGCGGCCCTAAGGGACACAGATACGCAGTATTTT; CDR3aa: CASSYAALRDTDTQYF
d_gene: -; j_gene: TRBJ1-6; v_gene: TRBV6-5; abundance: -; CDR3nt: TGTGCCAGCAGTGTAGGGGTAGTGGGTTCACCCCTCCACTTT; CDR3aa: CASSVGVVGSPLHF
d_gene: -; j_gene: TRBJ2-7; v_gene: TRBV7-9; abundance: -; CDR3nt: TGTGCCAGCAGCTTAGAGACCGCGGGGTACGAGCAGTACTTC; CDR3aa: CASSLETAGYEQYF
d_gene: TRBD1; j_gene: TRBJ2-7; v_gene: TRBV6-1; abundance: -; CDR3nt: TGTGCCAGCGCCGGGACAGGGATCGACGAGCAGTACTTC; CDR3aa: CASAGTGIDEQYF
d_gene: -; j_gene: TRBJ2-2; v_gene: TRBV6-5; abundance: -; CDR3nt: TGTGCCAGCAGTTACCAGGACACCGGGGAGCTGTTTTTT; CDR3aa: CASSYQDTGELFF
d_gene: -; j_gene: TRBJ1-3; v_gene: TRBV16; abundance: -; CDR3nt: TGTGCCAGCAGCCGGGGGGACTTCTCTGGAAACACCATATATTTT; CDR3aa: CASSRGDFSGNTIYF
d_gene: TRBD2; j_gene: TRBJ2-7; v_gene: TRBV5-6; abundance: -; CDR3nt: TGTGCCAGCAGCGCCGGACTAGCGGGGGGCCTCTACGAGCAGTACTTC; CDR3aa: CASSAGLAGGLYEQYF
d_gene: TRBD2; j_gene: TRBJ2-7; v_gene: TRBV27; abundance: once; CDR3nt: TGTGCCAGCAGTTCTAAGCCGCCGGGACTAGCGGCTTACGAGCAGTACTTC; CDR3aa: CASSSKPPGLAAYEQYF
d_gene: -; j_gene: TRBJ1-2; v_gene: TRBV6-1; abundance: -; CDR3nt: TGTGCCAGCAGAGAAAGGGGCCCTGGCTATGGCTACACCTTC; CDR3aa: CASRERGPGYGYTF
d_gene: -; j_gene: TRBJ2-3; v_gene: TRBV7-9; abundance: -; CDR3nt: TGTGCCAGCAGCTATTCTAGCACAGATACGCAGTATTTT; CDR3aa: CASSYSSTDTQYF
d_gene: -; j_gene: TRBJ1-2; v_gene: TRBV19; abundance: once; CDR3nt: TGTGCCAGTAGTGTTCAGGGGTTGGGCTACACCTTC; CDR3aa: CASSVQGLGYTF
d_gene: -; j_gene: TRBJ2-7; v_gene: TRBV9; abundance: -; CDR3nt: TGTGCCAGCAGCGTGTCCGGGGACGGGACCTACGAGCAGTACTTC; CDR3aa: CASSVSGDGTYEQYF
d_gene: -; j_gene: TRBJ2-7; v_gene: TRBV11-3; abundance: -; CDR3nt: TGTGCCAGCAGCTTGTCGGAACACGAGCAGTACTTC; CDR3aa: CASSLSEHEQYF
d_gene: TRBD1; j_gene: TRBJ1-4; v_gene: TRBV6-1; abundance: -; CDR3nt: TGTGCCAGCAGTATGGGGACAGGGTATGAAAAACTGTTTTTT; CDR3aa: CASSMGTGYEKLFF
d_gene: -; j_gene: TRBJ2-7; v_gene: TRBV7-2; abundance: -; CDR3nt: TGTGCCAGCAGCCCCCTGGGGGGAGCCTACGAGCAGTACTTC; CDR3aa: CASSPLGGAYEQYF
d_gene: -; j_gene: TRBJ2-3; v_gene: TRBV9; abundance: -; CDR3nt: TGTGCCAGCAGCGTAGCAGGGTCACCCACAGATACGCAGTATTTT; CDR3aa: CASSVAGSPTDTQYF
d_gene: -; j_gene: TRBJ1-5; v_gene: TRBV7-2; abundance: -; CDR3nt: TGTGCCAGCAGCTCTCTAGTATCCCAGCCCCAGCATTTT; CDR3aa: CASSSLVSQPQHF
d_gene: -; j_gene: TRBJ1-2; v_gene: TRBV6-1; abundance: -; CDR3nt: TGTGCCAGCACCCTGGGAGGAGTTAACTATGGCTACACCTTC; CDR3aa: CASTLGGVNYGYTF
d_gene: TRBD2; j_gene: TRBJ2-7; v_gene: TRBV5-1; abundance: -; CDR3nt: TGCGCCAGCAGCTCCACGACTAGCGGGAGGCTCTACGAGCAGTACTTC; CDR3aa: CASSSTTSGRLYEQYF
d_gene: -; j_gene: TRBJ1-1; v_gene: TRBV28; abundance: few; CDR3nt: TGTGCCAGCGGGGACTTGAACACTGAAGCTTTCTTT; CDR3aa: CASGDLNTEAFF
d_gene: -; j_gene: TRBJ1-2; v_gene: TRBV6-1; abundance: -; CDR3nt: TGTGCCAGCAGTGATGGGGAGAACTATGGCTACACCTTC; CDR3aa: CASSDGENYGYTF
d_gene: TRBD2; j_gene: TRBJ2-3; v_gene: TRBV2; abundance: -; CDR3nt: TGTGCCAGCAGCTCCCTAGCGGCCACTAGCACAGATACGCAGTATTTT; CDR3aa: CASSSLAATSTDTQYF
d_gene: -; j_gene: TRBJ1-5; v_gene: TRBV7-9; abundance: -; CDR3nt: TGTGCCAGCAGCAAAGACGGATTCAATCAGCCCCAGCATTTT; CDR3aa: CASSKDGFNQPQHF
d_gene: TRBD2; j_gene: TRBJ2-1; v_gene: TRBV2; abundance: -; CDR3nt: TGTGCCAGCAGCGCGGGACTAGCGGAATACAATGAGCAGTTCTTC; CDR3aa: CASSAGLAEYNEQFF
d_gene: TRBD1; j_gene: TRBJ2-7; v_gene: TRBV11-2; abundance: -; CDR3nt: TGTGCCAGCAGCACGGACAGGGGGGCCTACGAGCAGTACTTC; CDR3aa: CASSTDRGAYEQYF
d_gene: -; j_gene: TRBJ1-4; v_gene: TRBV7-9; abundance: -; CDR3nt: TGTGCCAGCAGCTCCCCGAGGGGGACCGGAGAGCCTAATGAAAAACTGTTTTTT; CDR3aa: CASSSPRGTGEPNEKLFF
d_gene: TRBD2; j_gene: TRBJ2-1; v_gene: TRBV19; abundance: -; CDR3nt: TGTGCCAGTAGTAGGACTAGCGGGAGCTACAATGAGCAGTTCTTC; CDR3aa: CASSRTSGSYNEQFF
d_gene: -; j_gene: TRBJ2-7; v_gene: TRBV6-6; abundance: -; CDR3nt: TGTGCCAGCAGTTACTCGGAAGGGACCCGTCACGAGCAGTACTTC; CDR3aa: CASSYSEGTRHEQYF
d_gene: -; j_gene: TRBJ1-2; v_gene: TRBV6-5; abundance: -; CDR3nt: TGTGCCAGCAGTAGCCAGGGCTTTAACAACACCTTC; CDR3aa: CASSSQGFNNTF
d_gene: -; j_gene: TRBJ2-7; v_gene: TRBV20-1; abundance: few; CDR3nt: TGCAGTGCTAGTCCACCACGCGAGCAGTACTTC; CDR3aa: CSASPPREQYF
d_gene: TRBD1; j_gene: TRBJ1-5; v_gene: TRBV7-2; abundance: once; CDR3nt: TGTGCCAGCAGCCCTGGAGAGACAGGGATGCAGCCCCAGCATTTT; CDR3aa: CASSPGETGMQPQHF
d_gene: -; j_gene: TRBJ1-2; v_gene: TRBV7-2; abundance: -; CDR3nt: TGTGCCAGCAGCTTAGCGACACCCCCGGAGTATGGCTACACCTTC; CDR3aa: CASSLATPPEYGYTF
d_gene: -; j_gene: TRBJ1-2; v_gene: TRBV12-1; abundance: once; CDR3nt: TGTGCCAGCACCCTTGTGGGGACAGGGTATTCTACCATCTTC; CDR3aa: CASTLVGTGYSTIF